This TCR beta chain was captured in a study of cytomegalovirus exposure and HLA in healthy donors. Whole-study context: Around 200 million T cells yielded approximately 100 million unique TCR beta sequences, as an earlier analysis found.

Study-wide results and caveats: Later analysis suggested most CMV-associated TCR beta chains were HLA-restricted.

A note on this clone: Its target is not known.

Trimming at V came to 5 bases and at J to 3 bases, leaving 3 bases not matched to a gene. The CDR3 loop spans 14 amino acids. The germline V gene has CDR1 SGHAT and CDR2 FQNNGV. 13 Jbeta primers and 60 Vbeta primers were used for the PCR. Generated by immunoSEQ multiplex PCR, the TCRdb table keeps only in-frame clones and is missing some. In the table there are some 150,000 clones, almost 80% of which are singletons. The rearrangement uses TRBV11-2 and TRBJ2-1; TRBD2 agrees at 8 bases. The TCR comes from a woman in her forties or fifties in good health and CMV-seronegative. Sequenced input: PBMCs. CDR3 loop: CASSPTSVYNEQFF. In DNA form, the CDR3 reads TGTGCCAGCAGCCCGACTAGCGTCTACAATGAGCAGTTCTTC. The complete variable domain, with remaining parts taken from reference TRBV11-2 and TRBJ2-1, reads EAGVAQSPRYKIIEKRQSVAFWCNPISGHATLYWYQQILGQGPKLLIQFQNNGVVDDSQLPKDRFSAERLKGVDSTLKIQPAKLEDSAVYLCASSPTSVYNEQFFGPGTRLTVL.